Listed here is a single T cell receptor beta chain. The data were produced by immunoSEQ multiplex PCR, yet TCRdb's version contains in-frame clones alone and is incomplete. The sample contains hundreds of thousands of clones, around nine tenths of which appear only once. The data derive from a study of blood T cell repertoires in COVID-19. Sequencing was done on a sample of peripheral blood. The clonotype comes from a man between 60 and 70 years old with acute or convalescent COVID-19.

DNA of the CDR3: TGCGCCAGCAGCCCCATGCAGGGAACATCGGACACTGAAGCTTTCTTT. Translation gives CASSPMQGTSDTEAFF. The J gene is TRBJ1-1, the V gene TRBV4-1, with D tentatively TRBD1 (5 bases). Trimming shortened V by 4 bases and J by 3 bases, and 18 bases separated the two germline ends. Looked up from germline, CDR1 is MGHRA and CDR2 is YSYEKL. This CDR3 is 16 amino acids long.